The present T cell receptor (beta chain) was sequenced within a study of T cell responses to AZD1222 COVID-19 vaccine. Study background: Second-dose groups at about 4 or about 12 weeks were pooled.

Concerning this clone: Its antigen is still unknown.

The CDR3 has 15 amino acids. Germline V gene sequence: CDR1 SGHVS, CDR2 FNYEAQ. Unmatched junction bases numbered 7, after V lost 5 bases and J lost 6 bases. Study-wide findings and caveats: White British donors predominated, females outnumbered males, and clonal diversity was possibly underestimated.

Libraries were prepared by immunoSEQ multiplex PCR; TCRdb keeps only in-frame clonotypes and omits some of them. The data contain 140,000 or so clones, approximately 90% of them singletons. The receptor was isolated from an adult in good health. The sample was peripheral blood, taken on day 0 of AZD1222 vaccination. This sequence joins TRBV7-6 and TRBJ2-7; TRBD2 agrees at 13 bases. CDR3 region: CASSKRLAGGSEQYF. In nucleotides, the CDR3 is TGTGCCAGCAGCAAGCGACTAGCGGGAGGCAGCGAGCAGTACTTC.